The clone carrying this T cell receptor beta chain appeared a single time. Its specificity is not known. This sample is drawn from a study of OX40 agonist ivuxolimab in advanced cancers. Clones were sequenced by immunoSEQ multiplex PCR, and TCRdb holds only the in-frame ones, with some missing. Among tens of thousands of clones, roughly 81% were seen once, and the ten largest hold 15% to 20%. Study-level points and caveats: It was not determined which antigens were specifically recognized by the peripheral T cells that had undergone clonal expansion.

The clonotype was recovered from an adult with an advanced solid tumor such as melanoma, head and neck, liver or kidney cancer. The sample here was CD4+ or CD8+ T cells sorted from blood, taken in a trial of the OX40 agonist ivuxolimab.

For the CDR3, the DNA is TGTGCCAGCAGTGAAAGACAGGCGACGAGCTCCTACGAGCAGTACTTC. Translated, it gives CASSERQATSSYEQYF. This chain uses TRBV6-1 with TRBJ2-7; possibly TRBD1 for D (6 bases). Trimming removed 2 bases at V and 0 bases at J, with 14 bases between. Germline assignment: CDR1 MNHNS and CDR2 SASEGT. The CDR3 contains 16 residues.